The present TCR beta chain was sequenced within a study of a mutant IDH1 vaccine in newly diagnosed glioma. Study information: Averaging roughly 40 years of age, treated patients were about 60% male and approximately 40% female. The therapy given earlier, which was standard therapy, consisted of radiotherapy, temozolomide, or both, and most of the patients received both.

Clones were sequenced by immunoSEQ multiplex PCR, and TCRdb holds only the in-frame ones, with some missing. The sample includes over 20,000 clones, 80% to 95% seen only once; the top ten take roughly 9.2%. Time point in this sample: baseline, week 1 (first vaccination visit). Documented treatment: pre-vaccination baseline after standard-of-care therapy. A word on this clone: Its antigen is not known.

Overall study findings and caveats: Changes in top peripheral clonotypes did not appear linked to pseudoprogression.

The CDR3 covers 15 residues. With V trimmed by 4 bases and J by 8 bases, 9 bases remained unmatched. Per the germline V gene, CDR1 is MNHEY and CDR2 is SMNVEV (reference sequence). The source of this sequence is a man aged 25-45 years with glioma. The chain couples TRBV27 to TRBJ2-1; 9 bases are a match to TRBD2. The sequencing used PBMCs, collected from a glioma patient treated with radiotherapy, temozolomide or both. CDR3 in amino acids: CASSSPSGRRDEQFF. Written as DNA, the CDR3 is TGTGCCAGCAGTTCCCCCAGCGGGAGGCGGGATGAGCAGTTCTTC.